Below are 20 T cell receptor beta chains sequenced from a single sample in a study of T cell repertoires in cytomegalovirus infection. TCRdb re-called the reads through MiXCR, storing one row per CDR3 protein. The table records about 100,000 distinct CDR3 sequences, 15% to 20% of them present only once. The specimen was PBMCs. These receptors originate from a human donor in good health (CMV status not recorded). Some clones in this sample may be carry-over from other donors' samples.

This clonotype was found many times. The CDR3 here is CASSLAQAGELFF. DNA for the CDR3: TGTGCCAGCAGCTTAGCGCAGGCCGGGGAGCTGTTTTTT. The V call is TRBV7-2, the J call TRBJ2-2; D is unclear. Per germline, CDR1 SGHTA and CDR2 FQGNSA. V lost 0 bases and J 6 bases, leaving 5 bases between the germline ends. The CDR3 spans 13 residues. The whole variable domain, filled in from reference TRBV7-2 and TRBJ2-2, reads GAGVSQSPSNKVTEKGKDVELRCDPISGHTALYWYRQSLGQGLEFLIYFQGNSAPDKSGLPSDRFSAERTGGSVSTLTIQRTQQEDSAVYLCASSLAQAGELFFGEGSRLTVL.

This clonotype was recorded at least ten times. The V gene is TRBV7-2, the J gene TRBJ2-5, with TRBD2 identical over 10 bases. The ends lost 3 bases at V and 6 bases at J; junction bases unmatched: 7. The germline V gene has CDR1 SGHTA and CDR2 FQGNSA. The CDR3 extends over 15 amino acids. The CDR3 DNA follows: TGTGCCAGCAGCTTCCGTAGCGGGGGGCCTCAGACCCAGTACTTC. It specifies CASSFRSGGPQTQYF.

This clonotype was counted between two and nine times. The chain carries TRBV10-3 and TRBJ2-5; D is ambiguous. The V end was cut by 3 bases, the J end by 4 bases, with 6 bases between. Germline loops: CDR1 ENHRY, CDR2 SYGVKD. This CDR3 has 12 residues. CDR3 DNA: TGTGCCATCAGTGAACAGATAGAGACCCAGTACTTC. As protein: CAISEQIETQYF.

The chain employs TRBV20-1 and TRBJ1-5, with D hard to call. This CDR3 is 16 amino acids long. Germline-derived CDR1 and CDR2 are DFQATT and SNEGSKA (reference sequence). Trimming shortened V by 0 bases and J by 0 bases, and 12 bases separated the two germline ends. The DNA for the CDR3 is TGCAGTGCTAGAGATACGGCGGACTATAGCAATCAGCCCCAGCATTTT. Protein: CSARDTADYSNQPQHF.

This chain links TRBV19 with TRBJ2-7, with D possibly TRBD1 on 6 matching bases. Trimming stripped 6 bases from V and 5 bases from J, with 14 bases between. This CDR3 has 13 amino acids. Germline lookup yields CDR1 LNHDA and CDR2 SQIVND (reference sequence). Here the CDR3 reads CASSSVGADEQYF. CDR3 in DNA: TGTGCCAGTAGCTCAGTGGGGGCGGACGAGCAGTACTTC.

This clonotype was seen many times. The chain is built from TRBV14 and TRBJ2-3; D is unclear. V gave up 1 base and J gave up 2 bases, with 10 bases separating them. The CDR3 contains 15 residues. In germline, CDR1 is SGHDN, CDR2 FVKESK. The DNA for the CDR3 is TGTGCCAGCAGCCAAGTTGGGGATCCCACAGATACGCAGTATTTT. Translation: CASSQVGDPTDTQYF.

This clonotype came up once. One base away lies a much larger clone, so this may be a sequencing read error. The missing conserved phenylalanine or tryptophan at the end of this CDR3 makes a read error likely. The chain uses TRBV11-2 and TRBJ2-7, with TRBD1 matching over 7 bases. This CDR3 region has 13 residues. Germline V lookup: CDR1 SGHAT, CDR2 FQNNGV. V shed 6 bases, J shed 4 bases, and the junction held 6 bases outside the gene matches. CDR3 protein: CASRPDRAYEQYI. Written as DNA, the CDR3 is TGTGCCAGCAGACCTGACAGGGCATACGAGCAGTACATC.

This clonotype was detected only a few times. V gene TRBV7-9 combines with J gene TRBJ1-4; D uncertain. V was shortened by 1 base and J by 5 bases, with 14 bases between the two germline ends. The CDR3 consists of 16 residues. Per the germline V gene, CDR1 is SEHNR and CDR2 is FQNEAQ (reference sequence). Here the CDR3 DNA reads TGTGCCAGCAGCTTAGGAGAGTCGGGCAGGAATGAAAAACTGTTTTTT. This codes for CASSLGESGRNEKLFF.

Many counts were recorded for this clonotype. The chain links TRBV11-2 to TRBJ2-5; D uncertain. The CDR3 length is 13 residues. V lost 2 bases, J lost 4 bases, and 8 bases lay in between. Germline CDR1 and CDR2: SGHAT and FQNNGV. CDR3 nucleotide sequence: TGTGCCAGCAGCTTACTAGGGTTAGAGACCCAGTACTTC. As protein: CASSLLGLETQYF.

The chain links TRBV19 to TRBJ1-1; D might be TRBD1 (5 bases). The CDR3 has 12 residues. The germline CDR1 and CDR2 sequences are LNHDA and SQIVND (reference sequence). Trimming removed 2 bases at V and 9 bases at J, with 10 bases between. This CDR3 reads CASSISDSKAFF. In DNA, the CDR3 is TGTGCCAGTAGTATATCCGACAGTAAAGCTTTCTTT.

This clonotype has just a few counts. The CDR3 DNA follows: TGCAGTGCAGGACAGGTTCTTAACACCGGGGAGCTGTTTTTT. Translating gives CSAGQVLNTGELFF. The chain combines TRBV20-1 with TRBJ2-2; 7 positions agree with TRBD1. V was clipped by 6 bases and J by 2 bases; unmatched bases: 6. This CDR3 has 14 amino acids. Germline V CDR1 and CDR2: DFQATT, SNEGSKA (reference sequence).

This clonotype was counted ten times or more. This chain joins TRBV7-2 and TRBJ1-4, with D possibly TRBD1 on 6 matching bases. CDR1 and CDR2 (germline): SGHTA, FQGNSA. V dropped 5 bases and J dropped 4 bases, with 14 bases sitting between them. This CDR3 has 15 amino acids. This CDR3 reads CASSTPGAVNEKLFF. The CDR3 DNA is TGTGCCAGCAGCACCCCAGGGGCCGTTAATGAAAAACTGTTTTTT.

The chain combines TRBV5-1 with TRBJ1-3; possibly TRBD1 for D (6 bases). Per the germline V gene, CDR1 is SGHRS and CDR2 is YFSETQ. The CDR3 sequence is 17 residues long. The V end lost 0 bases, the J end lost 0 bases, and 13 bases lay between the germline ends. The CDR3 DNA follows: TGCGCCAGCAGCTTGGGATCCGGACAGCCCTCTGGAAACACCATATATTTT. Translating it yields CASSLGSGQPSGNTIYF.

This clonotype was observed a handful of times. V gene TRBV10-3 combines with J gene TRBJ2-7; weak D call: TRBD1 (6 bases). The V gene's germline CDR1 is ENHRY and CDR2 SYGVKD. Trimming removed 6 bases at V and 4 bases at J, with 16 bases between. The CDR3 has 14 amino acids. The CDR3 DNA reads TGTGCCATCAGCCGTTTAACAGGGCCGTACGAGCAGTACTTC. Protein product: CAISRLTGPYEQYF.

This clonotype showed up many times. The chain links TRBV20-1 to TRBJ2-2, with unresolved D. In germline, CDR1 is DFQATT, CDR2 SNEGSKA (reference sequence). The CDR3 has 13 residues. V was pared by 3 bases and J by 7 bases, with 12 bases between. The CDR3 bases are TGCAGTGCTAGCGTGCGAGGTGGCGGGGAGCTGTTTTTT. The encoded protein is CSASVRGGGELFF.

This clonotype occurred a few times. V gene TRBV20-1 combines with J gene TRBJ2-1, with 9 bases lining up with TRBD1. The CDR3 runs 14 residues. Losses at the gene ends were 3 bases for V and 7 bases for J; bases not matched to a gene: 7. Per the germline V gene, CDR1 is DFQATT and CDR2 is SNEGSKA (reference sequence). For the CDR3, the DNA is TGCAGTGCTAGTCCCGGGACAGGGATAAATGAGCAGTTCTTC. Protein: CSASPGTGINEQFF.

This clonotype ranks as medium-sized. This sequence joins TRBV7-2 and TRBJ1-2; D is undetermined. This CDR3 has 14 amino acids. The germline gives CDR1 SGHTA, CDR2 FQGNSA. V was pared by 1 base and J by 4 bases, with 10 bases between. CDR3 amino acids: CASSLEGSTYGYTF. The DNA for the CDR3 is TGTGCCAGCAGCTTAGAGGGCAGTACCTATGGCTACACCTTC.

This clonotype was detected only once. The conserved closing phenylalanine or tryptophan is absent in this CDR3, likely reflecting a read error. This chain links TRBV5-1 with TRBJ2-7; D uncertain. This CDR3 is 13 amino acids long. Trimming stripped 0 bases from V and 4 bases from J, with 8 bases between. The germline CDR1 and CDR2 sequences are SGHRS and YFSETQ. The CDR3, as DNA: TGCGCCAGCAGCTTGGGGTCTTCATACGAGCAGTACTCC. Encoded protein: CASSLGSSYEQYS.

In this sample, this clonotype turned up many times. The chain couples TRBV20-1 to TRBJ1-5; 7 bases match TRBD1. The CDR3 runs 17 residues. The V gene's germline CDR1 is DFQATT and CDR2 SNEGSKA (reference sequence). The V segment lost 0 bases and the J segment 1 base; nucleotides outside the gene matches: 9. The CDR3 DNA reads TGCAGTGCTAGAGATGCCAGGGGGGACATAAGCAATCAGCCCCAGCATTTT. Residues: CSARDARGDISNQPQHF.

This clonotype was observed a single time. A much larger clone sits a single nucleotide away, making a read error possible. The V call is TRBV6-6, the J call TRBJ1-3, with D hard to call. Germline CDR1 reads MNHNY; CDR2 reads SVGAGI (reference sequence). V was trimmed by 5 bases and J by 6 bases, leaving 5 bases between them. This CDR3 is 11 amino acids long. Here the CDR3 DNA reads TGTGCCAGCAGTCAGGTAAACACCATATATTTT. It yields the protein CASSQVNTIYF.